These 14 T cell receptor beta chains were all obtained from the same sample, sequenced in a study of siplizumab effects on memory and regulatory T cells. Only in-frame clones appear in the TCRdb table, and some are missing; sequencing was by immunoSEQ multiplex PCR. The sample holds over 95,000 clones, about 93% seen once. The sequencing input was non-Treg CD4+ T cells sorted from blood. The receptor source for this set is a human donor in good health.

V is TRBV7-3 and J is TRBJ2-3; D not resolved. Trimming stripped 2 bases from V and 6 bases from J, with 12 bases between. Germline-derived CDR1 and CDR2 are SGHTA and FQGTGA. The CDR3 is 14 residues long. CDR3: CASSLGPPGDTQYF. CDR3 coding DNA: TGTGCCAGCAGCTTAGGGCCCCCTGGGGATACGCAGTATTTT.

A remark on this clone: This same CDR3 is encoded by further DNA sequences in the sample. The V and J genes are TRBV9 and TRBJ1-2; 11 bases are a match to TRBD1. The CDR3 is 15 amino acids. The V and J ends lost 2 bases and 2 bases, in that order; junction bases with no gene match: 2. CDR1 is SGDLS, CDR2 YYNGEE, per germline. The CDR3: CASSVGDRGNYGYTF. The CDR3 DNA is TGTGCCAGCAGCGTTGGGGACAGGGGGAACTATGGCTACACCTTC.

This sequence joins TRBV19 and TRBJ1-2; D is perhaps TRBD1 (5 bases). Germline lookup yields CDR1 LNHDA and CDR2 SQIVND (reference sequence). V gave up 4 bases and J gave up 3 bases, with 24 bases separating them. This CDR3 is 18 amino acids long. Here the CDR3 reads CASSTGRGYWQADYGYTF. The DNA of the CDR3 is TGTGCCAGTAGTACAGGTCGGGGGTATTGGCAGGCTGACTATGGCTACACCTTC.

The rearrangement links TRBV27 to TRBJ2-1; 12 bases align to TRBD1. The CDR3 is 15 amino acids. With V trimmed by 2 bases and J by 13 bases, 9 bases remained unmatched. Germline V CDR1 and CDR2: MNHEY, SMNVEV (reference sequence). The CDR3 nucleotides read TGTGCCAGCAGTTTACGGGGACAGGGGGCCGGGGAACAGTTCTTC. This codes for CASSLRGQGAGEQFF.

This rearrangement joins TRBV5-1 to TRBJ2-5; 11 bases map to TRBD2. Trimming cost V 7 bases and J 5 bases; bases outside gene matches: 10. Germline V lookup: CDR1 SGHRS, CDR2 YFSETQ. The CDR3 contains 15 residues. CDR3 sequence reads: CASDPLAGGTETQYF. In DNA form, the CDR3 reads TGCGCCAGCGACCCCCTAGCGGGGGGAACGGAGACCCAGTACTTC. Combining the CDR3 with reference TRBV5-1 and TRBJ2-5 gives the whole variable domain KAGVTQTPRYLIKTRGQQVTLSCSPISGHRSVSWYQQTPGQGLQFLFEYFSETQRNKGNFPGRFSGRQFSNSRSEMNVSTLELGDSALYLCASDPLAGGTETQYFGPGTRLLVL.

The chain is built from TRBV7-9 and TRBJ2-3; D remains ambiguous. Germline loops: CDR1 SEHNR, CDR2 FQNEAQ (reference sequence). The CDR3 extends over 15 amino acids. The V end was cut by 7 bases, the J end by 0 bases, with 14 bases between. The CDR3 coding sequence is TGTGCCAGCATAAATGGGGTCAGTAGCACAGATACGCAGTATTTT. Its translation is CASINGVSSTDTQYF. Combining the CDR3 with reference TRBV7-9 and TRBJ2-3 gives the whole variable domain DTGVSQNPRHKITKRGQNVTFRCDPISEHNRLYWYRQTLGQGPEFLTYFQNEAQLEKSRLLSDRFSAERPKGSFSTLEIQRTEQGDSAMYLCASINGVSSTDTQYFGPGTRLTVL.

The V gene is TRBV28, the J gene TRBJ2-7, with D maybe TRBD1 (5 bases). Looked up from germline, CDR1 is MDHEN and CDR2 is SYDVKM. V lost 3 bases to trimming and J lost 7 bases, with 13 bases between them. This CDR3 is built from 13 residues. The CDR3 is CASSFSAGFEQYF. The CDR3 DNA follows: TGTGCCAGCAGTTTCTCGGCAGGGTTTGAGCAGTACTTC.

The chain recombines TRBV19 with TRBJ2-7, with 9 bases identical to TRBD1. CDR1 is LNHDA, CDR2 SQIVND, per germline (reference sequence). The V and J ends lost 5 bases and 5 bases, in that order; junction bases with no gene match: 7. The CDR3 has 14 residues. CDR3 residues: CASSSGTGFDEQYF. The CDR3 nucleotides read TGTGCCAGTAGTTCCGGGACAGGGTTCGACGAGCAGTACTTC.

The chain has TRBV7-3 and TRBJ2-1, with no clear D. The germline V gene encodes CDR1 SGHTA and CDR2 FQGTGA. This CDR3 contains 13 residues. Trimming shortened V by 0 bases and J by 7 bases, and 7 bases separated the two germline ends. The CDR3 sequence: CASSLTLQNEQFF. The CDR3 nucleotides are TGTGCCAGCAGCTTAACACTACAGAATGAGCAGTTCTTC.

This clone has just one count. The chain recombines TRBV18 with TRBJ2-5; 11 nucleotides match TRBD2. V lost 6 bases and J lost 4; bases outside the gene matches: 10. The germline V gene encodes CDR1 KGHSH and CDR2 LQKENI. This CDR3 comprises 16 residues. The CDR3 DNA sequence: TGTGCCAGCTCCCCTGTCGCTAGCGGGGGGACAGAGACCCAGTACTTC. This translates into CASSPVASGGTETQYF. Together with reference TRBV18 and TRBJ2-5, the CDR3 gives the full variable domain: NAGVMQNPRHLVRRRGQEARLRCSPMKGHSHVYWYRQLPEEGLKFMVYLQKENIIDESGMPKERFSAEFPKEGPSILRIQQVVRGDSAAYFCASSPVASGGTETQYFGPGTRLLVL.

The gene calls are TRBV27 and TRBJ2-1; 11 bases match TRBD1. Germline-derived CDR1 and CDR2 are MNHEY and SMNVEV (reference sequence). The CDR3 contains 17 residues. The trim removed 2 bases at V and 6 bases at J, leaving 9 bases unmatched. The CDR3 sequence is CASSLMGWGTGGNEQFF. The CDR3, as DNA: TGTGCCAGCAGTTTAATGGGTTGGGGGACAGGGGGCAATGAGCAGTTCTTC.

The J gene is TRBJ2-5, the V gene TRBV18, with D perhaps given as TRBD1 or TRBD2 (5 bases each). This CDR3 is built from 15 residues. Per germline, CDR1 KGHSH and CDR2 LQKENI. V was trimmed by 4 bases and J by 2 bases, leaving 14 bases between them. The CDR3 spells CASSRRDATQETQYF. The CDR3 DNA follows: TGTGCCAGCTCACGCCGGGACGCAACTCAAGAGACCCAGTACTTC.

The chain joins TRBV29-1 to TRBJ1-5; perhaps TRBD1 as D (6 bases). The CDR3 spans 13 residues. V shed 3 bases and J shed 5 bases, with 11 bases lying between them. CDR1 and CDR2 from the germline V gene are SQVTM and ANQGSEA. The CDR3 nucleotides are TGCAGCGTTGAGCGGGACACTTATCAGCCCCAGCATTTT. Amino acids: CSVERDTYQPQHF.

The chain carries TRBV18 and TRBJ2-5; D possibly corresponds to TRBD2 (7 bases). V was cut by 4 bases and J by 4 bases, with 16 bases left in between. This CDR3 is built from 15 residues. Germline V gene sequence: CDR1 KGHSH, CDR2 LQKENI. The CDR3 nucleotides are TGTGCCAGCTCACAACTTTCTGGGGGGGCAGAGACCCAGTACTTC. This gives the protein CASSQLSGGAETQYF.